The present entry profiles one TCR beta chain with its context. Its specificity is unknown. This specimen belongs to a study of T cell responses to AZD1222 COVID-19 vaccine. Study observations and caveats: Vaccine-associated CD4 TCRs ranged over spike, dominating at 160-218 and 743-854. No repertoire was sampled before or during the peak T cell response, only after it.

The length of the CDR3 is 14 residues. The junction had 7 bases not matched to a gene; V was cut back by 3 bases and J by 10 bases. The V gene's germline CDR1 is SGHNT and CDR2 YENEEA. Measured with immunoSEQ multiplex PCR; TCRdb has only the in-frame clones, and not every one. The data show under 150,000 clones, roughly 90% seen once. The clonotype was recovered from an adult in good health. The rearrangement uses TRBV11-3 and TRBJ1-4; TRBD1 matches at 8 bases. Specimen: peripheral blood, collected on day 0 of AZD1222 vaccination. CDR3 in amino acids: CASSFWTGLAKLFF. The CDR3, as DNA: TGTGCCAGCAGCTTCTGGACAGGGTTGGCAAAACTGTTTTTT.